Sequencing of this T cell receptor (beta chain) was carried out in a study of cytomegalovirus exposure and HLA in healthy donors. Notes on the study in general: Reportedly, fewer N-insertions than the approximately 690-donor mean appeared in an Asian-associated ancestry cluster in a later analysis. TRBV6-2, TRBV6-3 and some other V segments were excluded as indistinguishable. A missense DCLRE1C variant was associated with V- and J-gene trimming of TCR beta chains in a later analysis, and an independent cohort replicated the association.

Both 60 Vbeta primers and 13 Jbeta primers went into the PCR. Original handling: Tens of millions of unique TCR beta chains, 9.5 million to 14 million shared, were counted in a later analysis. Clones were read by immunoSEQ multiplex PCR, and TCRdb kept only the in-frame ones, dropping some. V and J calls and clone size follow that table, whereas D and trimming were derived from the DNA. This repertoire includes tens of thousands of clones. As to this clone: Its target is unknown.

Germline CDR1 reads DFQATT; CDR2 reads SNEGSKA (reference sequence). This CDR3 comprises 11 residues. V was shortened by 7 bases and J by 9 bases, with 13 bases between the two germline ends. The rearrangement uses TRBV20-1 and TRBJ2-1, with D possibly being TRBD1 (7 bases). Sequenced material: PBMCs. The origin of this receptor is a young man in good health and CMV-seropositive. The CDR3 region has the DNA TGCAGTGTTCAGGGGGAGGCTGAGCAGTTCTTC. This encodes CSVQGEAEQFF.